These T cell receptor beta chains were read from a single sample in a study of early stage breast cancer tumors. Here immunoSEQ multiplex PCR was the method, and the copy in TCRdb shows in-frame clones only, minus some. Altogether about 36,000 clones are present, over 70% being singletons, with the ten largest covering over 6%. The sequenced sample was blood. Receptors originate from a person between 60 and 70 years old with breast cancer. CDR3s include the opening cysteine and the closing phenylalanine or tryptophan. Fields, in order: J gene, clone size, V gene, D gene, CDR3 DNA, CDR3 protein. D genes are given only for firm matches. Only some rows state a clone size, as once, few, many or a class for expanded clones.

J: TRBJ2-7; size: .; V: TRBV7-9; D: .; DNA: TGTGCCAGCAGCGCGCGGGACCTCAGGCCCTACGAGCAGTACTTC; CDR3: CASSARDLRPYEQYF
J: TRBJ2-1; size: .; V: TRBV28; D: .; DNA: TGTGCCAGCAGTTTCGCGCCCGCGGGGTACAATGAGCAGTTCTTC; CDR3: CASSFAPAGYNEQFF
J: TRBJ2-4; size: .; V: TRBV5-1; D: .; DNA: TGCGCCAGCTCGGAGAGGGGGTTGGGGGCCAAAAACATTCAGTACTTC; CDR3: CASSERGLGAKNIQYF
J: TRBJ1-1; size: once; V: TRBV18; D: TRBD1; DNA: TGTGCCAGCTCACCAGGGACAGGTCGGAACACTGAAGCTTTCTTT; CDR3: CASSPGTGRNTEAFF
J: TRBJ2-7; size: few; V: TRBV4-1; D: TRBD1; DNA: TGCGCCAGCAGCCACACTACAGGGGGCATCTCCTACGAGCAGTACTTC; CDR3: CASSHTTGGISYEQYF
J: TRBJ2-1; size: .; V: TRBV27; D: TRBD2; DNA: TGTGCCAGCAGACTAGCGGGACGTGCTAATGAGCAGTTCTTC; CDR3: CASRLAGRANEQFF
J: TRBJ2-1; size: .; V: TRBV18; D: TRBD2; DNA: TGTGCCAGCTCACCATCTAGCGGGAGGAATGAGCAGTTCTTC; CDR3: CASSPSSGRNEQFF
J: TRBJ2-3; size: .; V: TRBV5-6; D: TRBD2; DNA: TGTGCCAGCAGCTTGATGGCTAGCGGGGTTGTAGATACGCAGTATTTT; CDR3: CASSLMASGVVDTQYF
J: TRBJ2-7; size: few; V: TRBV2; D: TRBD1; DNA: TGTGCCAGCAGCCAGGGGGCGGGTTACGAGCAGTACTTC; CDR3: CASSQGAGYEQYF
J: TRBJ2-1; size: .; V: TRBV7-2; D: .; DNA: TGTGCCAGCAGCTCCGGGCGATGGGAATTCTTC; CDR3: CASSSGRWEFF
J: TRBJ2-5; size: .; V: TRBV7-2; D: TRBD2; DNA: TGTGCCAGCAAGCTAGCGGGGACGATGAAGACCCAGTACTTC; CDR3: CASKLAGTMKTQYF
J: TRBJ2-1; size: .; V: TRBV5-6; D: TRBD2; DNA: TGTGCCAGCCTGCCCCCAACCGGGGGGGCGTACAATGAGCAGTTCTTC; CDR3: CASLPPTGGAYNEQFF
J: TRBJ1-1; size: .; V: TRBV11-3; D: TRBD1; DNA: TGTGCCAGCAGCTCAGGGGGCCTGGACACTGAAGCTTTCTTT; CDR3: CASSSGGLDTEAFF
J: TRBJ2-7; size: .; V: TRBV29-1; D: TRBD1; DNA: TGCAGCGTTGTTATAGGGGGCGGTTACGAGCAGTACTTC; CDR3: CSVVIGGGYEQYF
J: TRBJ1-5; size: few; V: TRBV5-1; D: .; DNA: TGCGCCAGCAGCTTGGCACCGGCAGGGAACAATCAGCCCCAGCATTTT; CDR3: CASSLAPAGNNQPQHF
J: TRBJ2-1; size: .; V: TRBV5-1; D: TRBD2; DNA: TGCGCCAGCAGCTTGACCCCGGTGGGGACTAGCGGGGGAAATGAGCAGTTCTTC; CDR3: CASSLTPVGTSGGNEQFF
J: TRBJ1-3; size: once; V: TRBV14; D: TRBD1; DNA: TGTGCCAGCAGCCAAGATCCGAGACAGGGGAAAAACACCATATATTTT; CDR3: CASSQDPRQGKNTIYF
J: TRBJ2-1; size: .; V: TRBV10-3; D: .; DNA: TGTGCCATCAGTGAGGGGACCTACAACAATGAGCAGTTCTTC; CDR3: CAISEGTYNNEQFF
J: TRBJ2-7; size: .; V: TRBV11-2; D: TRBD2; DNA: TGTGCCAGCAGCTTCCCGACTAAGCGGGAGATCTCGTCCTACGAGCAGTACTTC; CDR3: CASSFPTKREISSYEQYF
J: TRBJ2-3; size: .; V: TRBV9; D: TRBD2; DNA: TGTGCCAGCAGCGTAGGTGGCGGGGGTACAGATACGCAGTATTTT; CDR3: CASSVGGGGTDTQYF
J: TRBJ1-2; size: .; V: TRBV5-5; D: .; DNA: TGTGCCAGCAGCTTGTCGGGGGGAAACTATGGCTACACCTTC; CDR3: CASSLSGGNYGYTF